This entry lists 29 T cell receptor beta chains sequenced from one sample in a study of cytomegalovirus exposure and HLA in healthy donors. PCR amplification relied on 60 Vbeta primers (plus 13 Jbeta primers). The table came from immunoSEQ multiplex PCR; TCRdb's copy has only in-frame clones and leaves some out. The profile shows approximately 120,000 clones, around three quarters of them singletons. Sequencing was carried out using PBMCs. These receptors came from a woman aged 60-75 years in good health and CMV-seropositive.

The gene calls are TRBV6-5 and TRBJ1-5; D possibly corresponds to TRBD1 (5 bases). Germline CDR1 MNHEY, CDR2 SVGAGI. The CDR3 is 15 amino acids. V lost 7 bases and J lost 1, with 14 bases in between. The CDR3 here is CASKAGFWSNQPQHF. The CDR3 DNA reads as TGTGCCAGCAAAGCAGGGTTTTGGAGCAATCAGCCCCAGCATTTT.

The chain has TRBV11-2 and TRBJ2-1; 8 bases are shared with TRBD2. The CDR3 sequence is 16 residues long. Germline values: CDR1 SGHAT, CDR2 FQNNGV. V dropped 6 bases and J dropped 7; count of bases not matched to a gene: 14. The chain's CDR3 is CASSTGGRGPSNEQFF. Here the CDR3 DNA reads TGTGCCAGCAGTACGGGAGGGCGGGGGCCCTCTAATGAGCAGTTCTTC.

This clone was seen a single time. The CDR3 nucleotides are TGTGCCACCAATGCCCCCGGGACACAATATACGCAGTATTTT. It codes for CATNAPGTQYTQYF. The chain couples TRBV27 to TRBJ2-3; possible D gene TRBD1, 6 bases. Germline CDR1 and CDR2: MNHEY and SMNVEV (reference sequence). V lost 10 bases and J lost 7, with 21 bases in between. This CDR3 is 14 amino acids long.

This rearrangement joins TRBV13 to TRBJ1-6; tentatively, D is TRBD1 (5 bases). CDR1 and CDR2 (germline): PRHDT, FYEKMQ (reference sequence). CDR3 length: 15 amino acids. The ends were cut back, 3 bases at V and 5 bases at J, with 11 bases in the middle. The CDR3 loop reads CASSLDGQNNSPLHF. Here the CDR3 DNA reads TGTGCCAGCAGCTTGGATGGACAAAATAATTCACCCCTCCACTTT.

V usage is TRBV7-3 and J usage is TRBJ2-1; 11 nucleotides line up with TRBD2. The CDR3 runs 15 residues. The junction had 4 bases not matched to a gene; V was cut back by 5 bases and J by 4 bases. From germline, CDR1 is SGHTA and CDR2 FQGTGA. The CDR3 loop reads CASSPRTSGYNEQFF. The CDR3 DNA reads TGTGCCAGCAGCCCACGGACTAGCGGGTACAATGAGCAGTTCTTC.

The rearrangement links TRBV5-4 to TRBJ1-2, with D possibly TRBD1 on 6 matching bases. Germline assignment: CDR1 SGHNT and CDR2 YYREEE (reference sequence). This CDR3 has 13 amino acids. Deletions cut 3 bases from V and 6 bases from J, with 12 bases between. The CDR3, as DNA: TGTGCCAGCAGCTCGAGGGGGTCGGATGGCTACACCTTC. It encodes CASSSRGSDGYTF. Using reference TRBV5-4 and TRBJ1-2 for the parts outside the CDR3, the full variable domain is ETGVTQSPTHLIKTRGQQVTLRCSSQSGHNTVSWYQQALGQGPQFIFQYYREEENGRGNFPPRFSGLQFPNYSSELNVNALELDDSALYLCASSSRGSDGYTFGSGTRLTVV.

CDR3 region: CASSRMTSGRVYEQFF. CDR3 coding DNA: TGTGCCAGCAGCAGAATGACTAGCGGGAGGGTATATGAGCAGTTCTTC. The chain combines TRBV7-2 with TRBJ2-1; TRBD2 aligns across 14 bases. Germline CDR1 and CDR2: SGHTA and FQGNSA. CDR3 length: 16 amino acids. With V trimmed by 5 bases and J by 8 bases, 8 bases remained unmatched.

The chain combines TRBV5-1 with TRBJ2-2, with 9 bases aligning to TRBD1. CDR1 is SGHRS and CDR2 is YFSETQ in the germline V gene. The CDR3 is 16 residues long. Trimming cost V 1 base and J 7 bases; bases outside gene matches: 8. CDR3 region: CASSLTTGGAGGELFF. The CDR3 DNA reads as TGCGCCAGCAGCTTGACTACAGGGGGCGCGGGCGGGGAGCTGTTTTTT.

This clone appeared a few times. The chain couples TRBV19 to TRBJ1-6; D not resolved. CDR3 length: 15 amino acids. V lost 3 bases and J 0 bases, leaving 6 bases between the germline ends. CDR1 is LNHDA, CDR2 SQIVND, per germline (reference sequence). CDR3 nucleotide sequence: TGTGCCAGTAGTATGGTGAGCTCCTATAATTCACCCCTCCACTTT. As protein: CASSMVSSYNSPLHF.

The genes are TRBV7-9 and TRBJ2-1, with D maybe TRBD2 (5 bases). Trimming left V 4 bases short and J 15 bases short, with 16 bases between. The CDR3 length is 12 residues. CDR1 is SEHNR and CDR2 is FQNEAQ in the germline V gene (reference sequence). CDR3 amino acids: CASSSDSVLPFF. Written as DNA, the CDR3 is TGTGCCAGCAGCTCGGATAGCGTATTGCCGTTCTTC.

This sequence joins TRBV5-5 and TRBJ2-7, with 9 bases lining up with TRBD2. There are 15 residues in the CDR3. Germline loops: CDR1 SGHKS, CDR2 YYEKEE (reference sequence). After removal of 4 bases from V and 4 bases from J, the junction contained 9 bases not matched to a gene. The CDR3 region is CASSQISGGTYEQYF. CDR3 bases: TGTGCCAGCAGCCAGATTAGCGGGGGAACTTACGAGCAGTACTTC.

Here the CDR3 reads CASSPIKTGGNTIYF. The CDR3 bases are TGTGCCAGCTCACCAATAAAAACTGGTGGAAACACCATATATTTT. The chain uses TRBV18 and TRBJ1-3; D gene ambiguous. Trimming removed 2 bases at V and 3 bases at J, with 11 bases between. The CDR3 covers 15 residues. CDR1 is KGHSH, CDR2 LQKENI, per germline.

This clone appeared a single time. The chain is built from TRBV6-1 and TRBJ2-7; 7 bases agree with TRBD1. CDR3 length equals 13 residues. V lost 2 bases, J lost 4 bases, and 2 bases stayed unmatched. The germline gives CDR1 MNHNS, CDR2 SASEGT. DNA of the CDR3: TGTGCCAGCAGTGAAAAGGACAGGTACGAGCAGTACTTC. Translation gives CASSEKDRYEQYF.

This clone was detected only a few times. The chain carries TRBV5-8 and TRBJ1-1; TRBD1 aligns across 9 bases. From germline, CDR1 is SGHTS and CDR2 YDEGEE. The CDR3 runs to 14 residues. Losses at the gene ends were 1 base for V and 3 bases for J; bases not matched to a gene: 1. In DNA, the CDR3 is TGTGCCAGCAGCTTGACAGGGGGCTACACTGAAGCTTTCTTT. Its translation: CASSLTGGYTEAFF.

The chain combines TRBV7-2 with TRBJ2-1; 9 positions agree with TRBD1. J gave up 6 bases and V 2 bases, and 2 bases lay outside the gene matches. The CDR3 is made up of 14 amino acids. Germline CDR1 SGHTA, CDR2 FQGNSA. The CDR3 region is CASSLPGQGNEQFF. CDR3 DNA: TGTGCCAGCAGCTTACCGGGACAGGGCAATGAGCAGTTCTTC.

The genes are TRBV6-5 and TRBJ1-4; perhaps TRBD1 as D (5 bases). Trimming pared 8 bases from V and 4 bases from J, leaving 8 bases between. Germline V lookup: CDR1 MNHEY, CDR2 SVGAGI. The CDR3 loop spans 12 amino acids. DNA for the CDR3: TGTGCCAGCGGACAATTTAATGAAAAACTGTTTTTT. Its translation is CASGQFNEKLFF.

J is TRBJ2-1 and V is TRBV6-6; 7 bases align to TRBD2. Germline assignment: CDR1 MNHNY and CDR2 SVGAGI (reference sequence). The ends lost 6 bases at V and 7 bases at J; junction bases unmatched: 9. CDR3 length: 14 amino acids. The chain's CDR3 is CASSNVGGRNEQFF. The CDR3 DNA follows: TGTGCCAGCAGCAACGTCGGGGGGAGAAATGAGCAGTTCTTC.

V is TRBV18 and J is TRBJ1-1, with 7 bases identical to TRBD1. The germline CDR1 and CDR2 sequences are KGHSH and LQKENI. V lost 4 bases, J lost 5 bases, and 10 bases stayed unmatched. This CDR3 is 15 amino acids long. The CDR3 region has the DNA TGTGCCAGCTCACTCGTACAGGGGCGAAGAACTGAAGCTTTCTTT. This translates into CASSLVQGRRTEAFF.

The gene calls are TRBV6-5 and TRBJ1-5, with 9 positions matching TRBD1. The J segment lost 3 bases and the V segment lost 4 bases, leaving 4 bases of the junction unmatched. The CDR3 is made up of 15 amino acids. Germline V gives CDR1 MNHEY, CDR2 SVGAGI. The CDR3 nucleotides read TGTGCCAGCAGTTTAGGGACAGGGTTCAATCAGCCCCAGCATTTT. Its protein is CASSLGTGFNQPQHF.

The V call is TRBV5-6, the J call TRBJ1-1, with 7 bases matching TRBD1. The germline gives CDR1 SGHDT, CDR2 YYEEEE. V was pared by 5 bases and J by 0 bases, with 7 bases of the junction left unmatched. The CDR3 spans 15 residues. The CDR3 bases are TGTGCCAGCAGTCATACAGGGGTCATGAACACTGAAGCTTTCTTT. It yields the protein CASSHTGVMNTEAFF.

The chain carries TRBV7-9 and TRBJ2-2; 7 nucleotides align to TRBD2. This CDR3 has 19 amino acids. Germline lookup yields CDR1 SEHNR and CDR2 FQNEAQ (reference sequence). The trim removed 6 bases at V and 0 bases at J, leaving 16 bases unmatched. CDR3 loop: CASRFSTGTTGANTGELFF. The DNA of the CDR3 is TGTGCCAGCAGGTTCAGCACCGGGACTACCGGAGCGAACACCGGGGAGCTGTTTTTT.

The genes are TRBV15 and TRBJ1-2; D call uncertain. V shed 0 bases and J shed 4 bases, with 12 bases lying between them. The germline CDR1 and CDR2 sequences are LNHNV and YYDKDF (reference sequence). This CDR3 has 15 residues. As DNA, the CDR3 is TGTGCCACCAGCAGAGACGTCGTGACAACCTATGGCTACACCTTC. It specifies CATSRDVVTTYGYTF.

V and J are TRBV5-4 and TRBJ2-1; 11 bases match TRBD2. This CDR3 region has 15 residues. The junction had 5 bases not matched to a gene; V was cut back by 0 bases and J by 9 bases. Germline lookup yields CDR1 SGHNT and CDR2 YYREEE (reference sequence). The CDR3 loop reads CASSLDLAGGGEQFF. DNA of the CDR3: TGTGCCAGCAGCTTGGATCTAGCGGGAGGCGGTGAGCAGTTCTTC.

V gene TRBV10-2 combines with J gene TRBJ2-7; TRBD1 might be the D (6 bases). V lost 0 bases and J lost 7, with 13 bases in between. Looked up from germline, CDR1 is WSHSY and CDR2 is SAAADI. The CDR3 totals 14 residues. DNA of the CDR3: TGCGCCAGCAGTGAGTCGAGTGGGGGCTGGGAGCAGTACTTC. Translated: CASSESSGGWEQYF.

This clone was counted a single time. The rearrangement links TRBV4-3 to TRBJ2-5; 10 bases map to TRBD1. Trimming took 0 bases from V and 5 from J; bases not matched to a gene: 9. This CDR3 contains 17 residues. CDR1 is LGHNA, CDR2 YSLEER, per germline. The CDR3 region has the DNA TGCGCCAGCAGCCAAGATGGGACAGGGGCTGCGGGGGAGACCCAGTACTTC. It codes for CASSQDGTGAAGETQYF.

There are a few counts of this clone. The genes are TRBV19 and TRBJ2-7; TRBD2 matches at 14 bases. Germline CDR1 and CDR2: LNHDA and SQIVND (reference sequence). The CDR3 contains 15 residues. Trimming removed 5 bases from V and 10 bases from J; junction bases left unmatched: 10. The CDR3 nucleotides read TGTGCCAGTAGTCCGAACCCGGGACTAGCGGGAGATCAGTACTTC. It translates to CASSPNPGLAGDQYF.

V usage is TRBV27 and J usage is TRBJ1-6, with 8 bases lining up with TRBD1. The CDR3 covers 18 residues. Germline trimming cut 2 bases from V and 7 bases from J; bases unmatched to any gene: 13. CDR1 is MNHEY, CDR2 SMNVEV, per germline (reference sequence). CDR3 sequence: CASSLRQGAPDGNSPLHF. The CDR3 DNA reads TGTGCCAGCAGTTTAAGGCAGGGGGCCCCCGATGGGAATTCACCCCTCCACTTT.

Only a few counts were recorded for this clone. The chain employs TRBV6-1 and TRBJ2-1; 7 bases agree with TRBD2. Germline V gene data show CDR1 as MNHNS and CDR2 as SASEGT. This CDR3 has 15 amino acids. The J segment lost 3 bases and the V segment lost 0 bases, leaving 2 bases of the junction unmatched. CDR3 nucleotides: TGTGCCAGCAGTGAAGCTGGACTAGGCTACAATGAGCAGTTCTTC. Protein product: CASSEAGLGYNEQFF.

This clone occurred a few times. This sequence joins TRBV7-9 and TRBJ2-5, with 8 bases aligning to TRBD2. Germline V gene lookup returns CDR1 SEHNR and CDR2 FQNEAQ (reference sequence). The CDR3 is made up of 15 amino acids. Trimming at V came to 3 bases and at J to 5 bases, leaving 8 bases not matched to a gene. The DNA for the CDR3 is TGTGCCAGCAGCTTGTTTAGCGGGGCCGGGGAGACCCAGTACTTC. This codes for CASSLFSGAGETQYF.